This T cell receptor beta chain was identified during a study of T-cell reconstitution after alpha-beta-depleted transplantation in children (dated by TCRdb to the mid-2010s). A note on the overall study: The study quantitatively tracked T-cell immune reconstitution after TCRalphabeta/CD19-depleted allogeneic hematopoietic cell transplantation in children using TCR repertoire profiling.

Library prep was done by PCR. Instrument used: Illumina HiSeq 2500. To normalize quantification of the TCRbeta repertoire, the TCR libraries were built with molecular barcoding that relied on unique molecular identifiers. The public reads were quality trimmed at Q25 with fastp and then assembled into clones with MiXCR by TCRdb, keeping productive beta chains. For every CDR3 protein sequence, its rows merge into one entry that carries the most common genes and DNA. In this sample the table shows 450,000 to 550,000 distinct CDR3 sequences, roughly 11% of which occur a single time. 13% to 15% of the sample is taken by the ten largest. This clonotype was seen just once. Its antigen is unknown. The germline gene is not matched at one end of the junction; a read error may be the cause. General findings and caveats noted by the study authors: About two months after transplant, the apparently early recovery of alphabetaT-cell counts reportedly depended on just several hundred clones that had expanded rapidly and came from non-depleted graft cells. Over subsequent months, a decline in hyperexpanded clone frequencies was noted, and after one year, T-cell counts and TCRbeta diversity were mostly ascribed to newly produced T cells. The high TCRbeta diversity at day 60 in some patients was ascribed to recipient T cells and intrathymic progenitors that had survived conditioning.

What the treatment or condition label conveys for this sample: allogeneic hematopoietic cell transplantation with graft depleted of TCRalphabeta T cells and CD19 B cells. The children who served as transplant recipients had been given grafts of TCRalphabeta/CD19-depleted allogeneic hematopoietic cells. From the germline V gene (reference sequence), CDR1 is SEHNR and CDR2 is FQNEAQ. The CDR3 measures 16 amino acids from cysteine to phenylalanine. Here the CDR3 DNA is all that survives: 48 bases in frame from base 1. The V gene is TRBV7-9 and the J gene is TRBJ2-1, with 7 bases in between that match TRBD2. This clonotype was obtained from a female patient aged 2-15 years who had a stem cell transplant for aplastic anemia, so the T cells may come from the graft donor. Sequenced here: PBMCs, mostly from graft donor cells, sampled 180 days after TCRalphabeta/CD19-depleted stem cell transplant. The DNA sequence is TGTGCCACCAGCTTAGCGGGCAATAGCTCCTACAATGACCAGTTCTTC. Its protein product is CATSLAGNSSYNDQFF.